Listed here are 10 T cell receptor beta chains from one sample, sequenced in a study of cytomegalovirus exposure and HLA in healthy donors. It was with 60 Vbeta and 13 Jbeta primers that the PCR ran. Only in-frame clones appear in the TCRdb table, and some are missing; sequencing was by immunoSEQ multiplex PCR. The sample shows under 200,000 clones, more than 60% of them seen only once. Sequences were obtained from PBMCs. These receptors originate from a woman younger than 45 in good health and CMV-seronegative.

J is TRBJ2-3 and V is TRBV6-1; TRBD1 agrees at 8 bases. The CDR3 is made up of 16 amino acids. The germline V gene has CDR1 MNHNS and CDR2 SASEGT. Trimming removed 0 bases from V and 4 bases from J; junction bases left unmatched: 6. This chain's CDR3 is CASSEAQGAVADTQYF. The CDR3 DNA sequence: TGTGCCAGCAGTGAAGCCCAGGGGGCCGTAGCAGATACGCAGTATTTT.

V gene TRBV4-1 combines with J gene TRBJ1-2, with D possibly TRBD1 on 5 matching bases. The germline gives CDR1 MGHRA, CDR2 YSYEKL. This CDR3 is 15 amino acids long. V lost 0 bases, J lost 8 bases, and 16 bases lay in between. The CDR3 protein is CASSQDLTVLWGYTF. The CDR3 DNA sequence: TGCGCCAGCAGCCAAGATTTGACAGTATTATGGGGCTACACCTTC.

The chain has TRBV10-1 and TRBJ1-6; a possible D gene is TRBD1 (6 bases). Trimming pared 3 bases from V and 0 bases from J, leaving 18 bases between. This CDR3 spans 19 amino acids. The germline V gene encodes CDR1 WNHNN and CDR2 SYGVQD (reference sequence). The CDR3 DNA sequence: TGCGCCAGCAGTGACCCGAGGGGGGGCAGATACTCCTATAATTCACCCCTCCACTTT. The encoded protein is CASSDPRGGRYSYNSPLHF.

This clone was recorded only once. V is TRBV6-5 and J is TRBJ1-2; D is perhaps TRBD1 (5 bases). With 0 bases removed from V and 2 bases from J, the gap between germline ends came to 10 bases. CDR1 is MNHEY, CDR2 SVGAGI, per germline. CDR3 length equals 15 residues. The CDR3 DNA reads as TGTGCCAGCAGTTACTCAGGGGTCTCAAACTATGGCTACACCTTC. It encodes CASSYSGVSNYGYTF.

This chain joins TRBV18 and TRBJ1-2, with 9 bases matching TRBD1. Germline V gene sequence: CDR1 KGHSH, CDR2 LQKENI. The CDR3 sequence is 14 residues long. V trimming: 2 bases; J trimming: 9 bases; junction bases outside the gene matches: 7. The CDR3 DNA reads TGTGCCAGCTCACCAACAGGGGGCGATGCTAGCTACACCTTC. The encoded protein is CASSPTGGDASYTF.

The chain links TRBV9 to TRBJ2-5; D perhaps matches TRBD2 (7 bases). CDR1 is SGDLS, CDR2 YYNGEE, per germline. There are 14 residues in the CDR3. Trimming left V 0 bases short and J 5 bases short, with 11 bases between. The CDR3 DNA reads TGTGCCAGCAGCGTAGGAGGGGGGGACGAGACCCAGTACTTC. Its protein product is CASSVGGGDETQYF.

The chain is built from TRBV27 and TRBJ2-7, with D possibly TRBD1 on 5 matching bases. The CDR3 is 12 residues long. The germline gives CDR1 MNHEY, CDR2 SMNVEV (reference sequence). Between the trimmed V and J ends, which lost 6 bases and 3 bases, there was a span of 9 bases. The CDR3 is CASRGLGYEQYF. CDR3 bases: TGTGCCAGCAGGGGGCTTGGCTACGAGCAGTACTTC.

The CDR3 here is CASSELAEQYF. In DNA form, the CDR3 reads TGTGCCAGCAGTGAACTAGCGGAGCAGTACTTC. The rearrangement links TRBV2 to TRBJ2-7; D is possibly TRBD2 (6 bases). CDR1 is SNHLY, CDR2 FYNNEI, per germline. Trimming cost V 2 bases and J 7 bases, with 6 bases left between them. There are 11 residues in the CDR3. The complete variable domain, with remaining parts taken from reference TRBV2 and TRBJ2-7, reads EPEVTQTPSHQVTQMGQEVILRCVPISNHLYFYWYRQILGQKVEFLVSFYNNEISEKSEIFDDQFSVERPDGSNFTLKIRSTKLEDSAMYFCASSELAEQYFGPGTRLTVT.

The chain uses TRBV5-4 and TRBJ2-1; unclear D gene. Germline CDR1 SGHNT, CDR2 YYREEE (reference sequence). V dropped 3 bases and J dropped 0 bases, with 7 bases sitting between them. The CDR3 totals 14 residues. The CDR3 region has the DNA TGTGCCAGCAGCTACTTGAGCTCCTACAATGAGCAGTTCTTC. Residues: CASSYLSSYNEQFF.

This clone was detected only a few times. The J gene is TRBJ2-7, the V gene TRBV7-9, with 9 bases aligning to TRBD1. Trimming at V came to 6 bases and at J to 5 bases, leaving 14 bases not matched to a gene. Germline assignment: CDR1 SEHNR and CDR2 FQNEAQ (reference sequence). The CDR3 is 16 amino acids. The CDR3 protein is CASRPPTGTGRDEQYF. Written as DNA, the CDR3 is TGTGCCAGCAGACCCCCCACCGGGACAGGGAGGGACGAGCAGTACTTC.